This TCR beta chain was retrieved from a study of read filtering for tumor transcriptome and immune sequencing (dated by TCRdb to 2019 to 2021). Regarding the research as a whole: Of the patients in the cohort, some 18 were male and 14 to 15 were female, and their mean age was around 66 years, with a range of about 45 to 85. After DNase treatment, whole-transcriptome libraries were prepared using the TruSeq RNA Access Library Prep Kit. TCR-region mapped reads per sample ranged from about 4.05 to 11 million with IR-seq versus only roughly 85 to 1,300 with RNA-seq. Under revised international staging, about 8 patients fell into R-ISS I, more than 15 into R-ISS II and about 7 into R-ISS III. One main goal was a read-filtering strategy for immune repertoire data, in particular deciding whether clonotypes backed by only one read should be removed. The study compared TCR repertoires from targeted immune repertoire sequencing and bulk whole-transcriptome sequencing run on the same bone marrow samples.

Paper-wide results and their limitations: The correlation between IR-seq and RNA-seq shared clonotype proportions was increased by removal of single-read clonotypes. In IR-seq, single-read clonotypes were about four fifths of clonotypes but approximately 3.2% of total reads; in RNA-seq they were roughly three quarters of clonotypes and more than 40% of reads. The sorted CD138-negative fraction was not purified T cells but a mixed bone marrow immune population. Compared with RNA-seq, IR-seq captured clonotypes at much higher depth and more reliably, and a smaller IR-seq throughput was enough to identify most shared clonotypes.

The germline V gene provides CDR1 KGHDR and CDR2 SFDVKD. Including cysteine and phenylalanine, the CDR3 has 16 amino acids. Here the CDR3 DNA is all that survives: 48 bases in frame from base 1. Cut back by 3 bases and 9 bases, the V and J ends lie 20 bases apart. Starting from 400 ng RNA, TCR libraries were constructed with the Immunoverse kit using molecular barcoded adaptors that cover the alpha/delta and beta/gamma chains. The same RNA used for transcriptome sequencing was used for TCR library preparation. TCR libraries were sequenced on an Illumina HiSeq 4000 with 2 x 150 cycles. Per the original workflow: MiXCR aligned TCR reads to human V, D, J and C references and assembled the aligned reads into CDR3 clonotypes, with quality filtering and error correction included. Clonotype counts and gene usage diversity were analyzed with the tcR package in R. For inspection of raw mapping reads, RNA-seq reads were mapped by STAR aligner version 2.5.3a onto GRCh37 of the human genome. To test how sequencing depth affected the clonotypes detected, IR-seq fastq files were randomly downsampled with Seqtk 1.3. Starting from the raw public reads, TCRdb applied fastp trimming at Q25, assembled clones with MiXCR and retained in-frame beta chains. Every entry covers one CDR3 protein and lists the most common genes and DNA from its rows. For this entry, the V and J calls and clone size follow TCRdb and not the study's own pipeline. The sample yields about 15,000 distinct CDR3 sequences; 20% were counted once. The top ten clonotypes cover 80% of the sample.

The table lists this clonotype with a few counts. The clone's antigen remains unknown. Per-base qualities were not stored, and no clone one base away is much larger. Each patient had bone marrow sampled at the time of active disease. Ficoll-Hypaque density gradient centrifugation was used to isolate the bone marrow mononuclear cells. Myeloma plasma cells were removed and CD138-negative cells were obtained by negative selection following labeling with CD138 magnetic microbeads on a MACS separator. The purity of the isolated cells was checked by flow cytometry with CD138 antibodies on an Attune NxT. Total RNA was extracted with TRIzol reagent and quantified with a NanoDrop spectrophotometer. For each patient, paired RNA-seq and IR-seq were run on the CD138-negative bone marrow sample from that patient.

This chain is built from TRBV24-1 and TRBJ2-1; TRBD2 could be the D gene, as 5 bases match. The sample taken for sequencing was a population of CD138-negative cells sorted from bone marrow. The cell subset or site label here, explained by the study, means: bone marrow mononuclear cells depleted of CD138+ plasma/myeloma cells by negative magnetic selection. The TCR originated in a donor aged 40 or older with multiple myeloma. The CDR3 sequence is CATSDPGWGSSSEQFF. In nucleotide form, the sequence is TGTGCCACCAGTGATCCGGGGTGGGGATCTTCGAGTGAGCAGTTCTTC.